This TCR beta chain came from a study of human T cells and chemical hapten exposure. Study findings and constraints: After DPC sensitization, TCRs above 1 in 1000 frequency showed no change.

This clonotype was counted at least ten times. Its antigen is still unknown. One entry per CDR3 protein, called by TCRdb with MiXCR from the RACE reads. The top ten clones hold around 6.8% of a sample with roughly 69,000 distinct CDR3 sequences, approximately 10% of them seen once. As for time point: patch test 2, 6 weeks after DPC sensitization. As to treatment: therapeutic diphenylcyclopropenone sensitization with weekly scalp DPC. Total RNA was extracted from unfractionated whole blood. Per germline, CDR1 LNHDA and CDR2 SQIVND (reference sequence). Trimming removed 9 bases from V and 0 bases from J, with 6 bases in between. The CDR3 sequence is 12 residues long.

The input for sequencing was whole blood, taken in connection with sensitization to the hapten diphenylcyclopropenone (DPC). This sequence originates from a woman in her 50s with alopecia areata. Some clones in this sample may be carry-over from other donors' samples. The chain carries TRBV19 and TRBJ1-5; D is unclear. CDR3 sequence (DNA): TGTGCCAGAAGGTATAGCAATCAGCCCCAGCATTTT. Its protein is CARRYSNQPQHF.